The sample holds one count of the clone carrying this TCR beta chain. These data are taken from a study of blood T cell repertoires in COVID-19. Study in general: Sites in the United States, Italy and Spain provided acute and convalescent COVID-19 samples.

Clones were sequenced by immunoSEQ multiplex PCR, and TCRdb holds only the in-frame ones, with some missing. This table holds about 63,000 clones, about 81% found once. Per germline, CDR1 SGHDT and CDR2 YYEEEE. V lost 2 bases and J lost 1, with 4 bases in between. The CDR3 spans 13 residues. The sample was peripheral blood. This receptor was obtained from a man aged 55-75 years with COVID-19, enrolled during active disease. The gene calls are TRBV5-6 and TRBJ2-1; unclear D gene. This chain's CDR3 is CASSFQSYNEQFF. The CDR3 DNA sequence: TGTGCCAGCAGCTTTCAATCCTACAATGAGCAGTTCTTC.